This TCR beta chain came from a study of blood T cells in healthy people across ages. About this clonotype: What it recognizes is unknown.

Study-level points and caveats: Strong correlation existed between TCR beta diversity and naive T cell percentage.

Next came a second PCR, run for about 7 to 12 cycles, which used a sample-barcoded 5' primer along with a J-beta primer mix. CDR3-containing paired-end reads numbering at least 2.5 million came from each sample. TCRdb called the 5' RACE reads again in MiXCR, with one record for every CDR3 protein. The sample has 650,000 to 1,000,000 distinct CDR3 sequences; around 34% are singletons. This CDR3 comprises 13 residues. Germline V gene lookup returns CDR1 SEHNR and CDR2 FQNEAQ (reference sequence). Trimming took 6 bases from V and 1 from J, leaving 8 bases between them. Sample: blood. The sequence was collected from a man aged 18 to 30 in good health. The chain is built from TRBV7-9 and TRBJ2-3, with a tentative D call TRBD2 (5 bases). CDR3 nucleotides: TGTGCCAGCAGAGGTAGCGGCACAGATACGCAGTATTTT. This sequence encodes CASRGSGTDTQYF. Full variable domain (remainder filled in from reference TRBV7-9 and TRBJ2-3): DTGVSQNPRHKITKRGQNVTFRCDPISEHNRLYWYRQTLGQGPEFLTYFQNEAQLEKSRLLSDRFSAERPKGSFSTLEIQRTEQGDSAMYLCASRGSGTDTQYFGPGTRLTVL.